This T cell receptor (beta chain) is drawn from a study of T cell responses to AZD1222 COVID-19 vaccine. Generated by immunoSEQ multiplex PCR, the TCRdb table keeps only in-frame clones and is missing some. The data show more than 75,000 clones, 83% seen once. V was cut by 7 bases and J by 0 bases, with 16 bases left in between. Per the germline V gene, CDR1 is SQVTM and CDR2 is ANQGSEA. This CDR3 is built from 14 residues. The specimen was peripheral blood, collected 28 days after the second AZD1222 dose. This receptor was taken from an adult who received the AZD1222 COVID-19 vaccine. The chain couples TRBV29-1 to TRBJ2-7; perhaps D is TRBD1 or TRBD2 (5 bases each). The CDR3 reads CSALGTGNSYEQYF. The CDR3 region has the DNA TGCAGCGCGCTTGGGACGGGGAACTCCTACGAGCAGTACTTC.